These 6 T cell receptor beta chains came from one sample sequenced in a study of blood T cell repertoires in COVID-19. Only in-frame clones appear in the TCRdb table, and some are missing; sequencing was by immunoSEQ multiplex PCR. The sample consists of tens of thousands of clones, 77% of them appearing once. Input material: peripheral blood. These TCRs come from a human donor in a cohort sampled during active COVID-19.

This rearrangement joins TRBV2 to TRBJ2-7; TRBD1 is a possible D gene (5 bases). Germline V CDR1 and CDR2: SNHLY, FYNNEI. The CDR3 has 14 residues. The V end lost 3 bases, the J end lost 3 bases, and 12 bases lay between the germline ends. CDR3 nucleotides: TGTGCCAGCAGTGAGCAGGGTGTAGGCTACGAGCAGTACTTC. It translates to CASSEQGVGYEQYF.

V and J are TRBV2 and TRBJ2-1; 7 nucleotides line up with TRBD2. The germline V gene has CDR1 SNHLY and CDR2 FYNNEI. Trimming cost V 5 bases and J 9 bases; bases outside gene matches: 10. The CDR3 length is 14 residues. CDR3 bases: TGTGCCAGCAGTAACAAGCGGGAAGGCGCTGAGCAGTTCTTC. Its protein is CASSNKREGAEQFF.

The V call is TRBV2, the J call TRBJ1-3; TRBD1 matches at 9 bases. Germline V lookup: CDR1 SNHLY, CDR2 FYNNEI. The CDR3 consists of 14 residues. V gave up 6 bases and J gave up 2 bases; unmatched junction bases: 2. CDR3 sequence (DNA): TGTGCCAGCAGGCGGACAGGGGCTGGAAACACCATATATTTT. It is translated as CASRRTGAGNTIYF.

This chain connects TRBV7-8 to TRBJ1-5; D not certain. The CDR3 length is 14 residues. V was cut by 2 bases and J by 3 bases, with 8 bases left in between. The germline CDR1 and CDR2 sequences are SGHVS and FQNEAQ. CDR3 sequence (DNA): TGTGCCAGCAGCTTAATTGCCTACAATCAGCCCCAGCATTTT. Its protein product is CASSLIAYNQPQHF.

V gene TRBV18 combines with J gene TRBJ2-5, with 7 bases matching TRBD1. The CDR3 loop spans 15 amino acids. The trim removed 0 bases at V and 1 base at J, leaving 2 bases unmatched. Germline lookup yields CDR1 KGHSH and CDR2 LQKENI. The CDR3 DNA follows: TGTGCCAGCTCACCACCGAGGACAGGCCAAGAGACCCAGTACTTC. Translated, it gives CASSPPRTGQETQYF.

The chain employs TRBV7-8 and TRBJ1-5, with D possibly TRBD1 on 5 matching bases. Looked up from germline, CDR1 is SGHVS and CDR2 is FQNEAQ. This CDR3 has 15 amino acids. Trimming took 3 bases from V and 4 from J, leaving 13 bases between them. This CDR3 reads CASSLGPSPNQPQHF. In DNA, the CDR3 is TGTGCCAGCAGCTTGGGGCCCTCGCCAAATCAGCCCCAGCATTTT. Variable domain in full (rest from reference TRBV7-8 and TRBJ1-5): GAGVSQSPRYKVAKRGQDVALRCDPISGHVSLFWYQQALGQGPEFLTYFQNEAQLDKSGLPSDRFFAERPEGSVSTLKIQRTQQEDSAVYLCASSLGPSPNQPQHFGDGTRLSIL.